Presented here are 10 T cell receptor beta chains from one specimen sequenced in a study of blood T cells in healthy people across ages. Next came a second PCR, run for 7 to 11 cycles, which used a sample-barcoded 5' primer along with a J-beta primer mix. TCRdb reprocessed the 5' RACE reads with MiXCR, giving one entry per CDR3 protein. The data show 650,000 to 1,000,000 distinct CDR3 sequences, with roughly 34% seen just once and approximately 13% held by the top ten. Material for sequencing was blood. The receptors stem from a man aged 18 to 30 in good health.

This clonotype was counted many times. The rearrangement joins TRBV6-5 to TRBJ2-4; D possibly corresponds to TRBD1 (6 bases). The CDR3 sequence is 14 residues long. Germline CDR1 is MNHEY and CDR2 is SVGAGI. Trimming pared 2 bases from V and 4 bases from J, leaving 9 bases between. For the CDR3, the DNA is TGTGCCAGCAGTTACGGGGGCGGAAAAAACATTCAGTACTTC. This translates into CASSYGGGKNIQYF.

This clonotype was recorded only once. The chain employs TRBV20-1 and TRBJ2-1; 10 bases are shared with TRBD2. The J call may be wrong; the DNA end is better matched by TRBJ2-7. CDR1 is DFQATT, CDR2 SNEGSKA, per germline (reference sequence). This CDR3 has 13 residues. The CDR3 here is CSGGTSAYNEQYF. The CDR3 nucleotides are TGCAGTGGCGGGACTAGCGCCTACAATGAGCAGTACTTC.

The chain recombines TRBV2 with TRBJ2-5; TRBD2 matches 13 bases. Germline-derived CDR1 and CDR2 are SNHLY and FYNNEI. CDR3 length: 16 residues. The V and J ends lost 6 bases and 11 bases, in that order; junction bases with no gene match: 15. CDR3 sequence: CASSRGGLAGFNEQYF. Written as DNA, the CDR3 is TGTGCCAGCAGCCGGGGGGGACTAGCGGGGTTCAATGAGCAGTACTTC.

This clonotype was detected only a few times. The chain combines TRBV6-6 with TRBJ1-5; D gene ambiguous. With 2 bases removed from V and 4 bases from J, the gap between germline ends came to 15 bases. The CDR3 spans 16 residues. The germline V gene has CDR1 MNHNY and CDR2 SVGAGI (reference sequence). The CDR3 region is CASSYIAAARNQPQHF. In DNA form, the CDR3 reads TGTGCCAGCAGTTACATCGCGGCAGCACGGAATCAGCCCCAGCATTTT.

This clonotype has only one observation. The gene calls are TRBV20-1 and TRBJ2-7, with a tentative D call TRBD2 (7 bases). The CDR3 loop spans 12 amino acids. Germline assignment: CDR1 DFQATT and CDR2 SNEGSKA (reference sequence). The CDR3 reads CKGGPSYNEQYF. As DNA, the CDR3 is TGCAAGGGGGGGCCGTCCTACAATGAGCAGTACTTC.

V usage is TRBV12-5 and J usage is TRBJ2-3, with 14 bases lining up with TRBD2. The ends lost 1 base at V and 3 bases at J; junction bases unmatched: 6. The CDR3 totals 18 residues. The germline V gene encodes CDR1 LGHNT and CDR2 FRNRAP. CDR3 nucleotide sequence: TGTGCTAGTGGTTTGGACAGACTAGCGGGGGGGTATACAGATACGCAGTATTTT. Translation gives CASGLDRLAGGYTDTQYF.

The sample holds a few counts of this clonotype. The chain joins TRBV6-5 to TRBJ1-5; no clear D. The CDR3 is 13 amino acids. The germline V gene encodes CDR1 MNHEY and CDR2 SVGAGI. V lost 8 bases, J lost 3 bases, and 11 bases lay in between. The CDR3 spells CASSSDYNQPQHF. The CDR3 DNA reads TGTGCCAGCTCGAGTGACTACAATCAGCCCCAGCATTTT.

The J gene is TRBJ1-2, the V gene TRBV2; D is ambiguous. V was clipped by 3 bases and J by 2 bases, with 13 bases between them. The CDR3 length is 15 residues. Germline CDR1 is SNHLY and CDR2 is FYNNEI. This chain's CDR3 is CASSDLSLGNYGYTF. The CDR3, as DNA: TGTGCCAGCAGTGATTTGAGTCTGGGAAACTATGGCTACACCTTC.

The chain has TRBV6-2 or TRBV6-3 and TRBJ1-2; 8 bases align to TRBD1. J gave up 8 bases and V 5 bases, and 7 bases lay outside the gene matches. The length of the CDR3 is 13 residues. CDR1 and CDR2 from the germline V gene are MNHEY and SVGEGT. The CDR3 bases are TGTGCCAGCAGTCCGGGACAGGTAAACGGCTACACCTTC. Residues: CASSPGQVNGYTF.

The chain employs TRBV4-3 and TRBJ1-4, with 7 bases identical to TRBD1. Germline V gene data show CDR1 as LGHNA and CDR2 as YSLEER. CDR3 length: 16 residues. V was clipped by 0 bases and J by 8 bases; unmatched bases: 9. CDR3 loop: CASSQDGAGGGEKLFF. The CDR3 coding sequence is TGCGCCAGCAGCCAAGATGGGGCAGGGGGTGGGGAAAAACTGTTTTTT.